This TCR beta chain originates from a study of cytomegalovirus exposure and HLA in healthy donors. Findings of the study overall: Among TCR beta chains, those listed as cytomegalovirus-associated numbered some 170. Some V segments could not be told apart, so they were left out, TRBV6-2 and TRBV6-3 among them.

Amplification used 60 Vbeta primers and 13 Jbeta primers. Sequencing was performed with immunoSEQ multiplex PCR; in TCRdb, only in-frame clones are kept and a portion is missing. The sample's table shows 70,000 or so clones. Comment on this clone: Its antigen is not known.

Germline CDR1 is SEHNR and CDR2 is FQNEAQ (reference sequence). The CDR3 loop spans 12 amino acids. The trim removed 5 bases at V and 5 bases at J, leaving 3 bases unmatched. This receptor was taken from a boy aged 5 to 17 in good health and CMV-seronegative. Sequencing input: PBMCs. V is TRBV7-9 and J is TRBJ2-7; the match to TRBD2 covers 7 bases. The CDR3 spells CASSPGGNEQYF. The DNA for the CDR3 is TGTGCCAGCAGCCCCGGGGGGAACGAGCAGTACTTC.